The entry below gives a single T cell receptor beta chain sequence along with its context. These data are taken from a study of chemoradiotherapy in HPV16-positive cancers. TCRdb keeps only in-frame clones here, not all; method: immunoSEQ multiplex PCR. Altogether about 4,400 clones are present, over 55% being singletons, with the ten largest covering 9.3%. V dropped 0 bases and J dropped 4 bases, with 13 bases sitting between them. The CDR3 runs 15 residues. The germline V gene has CDR1 SGHDT and CDR2 YYEEEE. This receptor was taken from a human donor with HPV-associated anogenital cancer. The specimen comprised tumor tissue, sampled from a patient who underwent chemoradiotherapy. The rearrangement uses TRBV5-6 and TRBJ1-1; D might be TRBD1 (5 bases). The CDR3 DNA sequence: TGTGCCAGCAGCTTGGGAGGTGGGGCAAGCACTGAAGCTTTCTTT. It translates to CASSLGGGASTEAFF.